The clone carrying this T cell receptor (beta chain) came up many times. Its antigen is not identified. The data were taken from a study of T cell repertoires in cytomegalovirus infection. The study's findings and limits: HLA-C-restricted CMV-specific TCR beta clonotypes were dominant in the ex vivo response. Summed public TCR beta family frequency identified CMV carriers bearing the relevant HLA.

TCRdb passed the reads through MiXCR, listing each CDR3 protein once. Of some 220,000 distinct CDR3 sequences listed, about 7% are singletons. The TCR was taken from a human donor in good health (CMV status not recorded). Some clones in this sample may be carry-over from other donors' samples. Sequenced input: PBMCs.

The CDR3 spells CAISETRAGKDTQYF. The CDR3, as DNA: TGTGCCATCAGTGAGACCCGAGCTGGGAAAGATACGCAGTATTTT. This chain connects TRBV10-3 to TRBJ2-3, with D unresolved. V lost 2 bases, J lost 5 bases, and 14 bases lay in between. The CDR3 has 15 residues. The germline gives CDR1 ENHRY, CDR2 SYGVKD.